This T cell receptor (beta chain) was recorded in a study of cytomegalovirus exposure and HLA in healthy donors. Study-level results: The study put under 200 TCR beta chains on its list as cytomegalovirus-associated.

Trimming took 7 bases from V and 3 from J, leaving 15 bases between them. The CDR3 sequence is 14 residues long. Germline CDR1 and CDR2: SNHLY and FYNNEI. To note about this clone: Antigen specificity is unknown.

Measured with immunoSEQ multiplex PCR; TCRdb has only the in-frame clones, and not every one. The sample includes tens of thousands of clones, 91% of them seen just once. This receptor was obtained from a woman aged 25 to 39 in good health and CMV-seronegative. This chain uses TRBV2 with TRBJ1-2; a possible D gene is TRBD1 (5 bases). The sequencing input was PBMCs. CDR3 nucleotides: TGTGCCAGCACTCCGGAGCGGGGGGACTATGGCTACACCTTC. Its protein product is CASTPERGDYGYTF.